The clone carrying this T cell receptor (beta chain) occurred a few times. What it binds is unknown. TCR beta VDJ and CDR3 profiles were obtained from a genomic DNA template. TCRdb called the reads again in MiXCR, with one record for every CDR3 protein. The sample has 180,000 or so distinct CDR3 sequences; over 40% are singletons. The data derive from a study of CD8+CD57+ T cells in acquired aplastic anemia. Study-level information: Across the sorted CD4+ and CD8+ cells, DNA amounts averaged 3.2 ug.

By flow cytometry, patients selected for sequencing had shown an expansion of CD8+CD57+ cells. Each of the patients presented with severe acquired aplastic anemia. Study findings and constraints: CD8+ Simpson's diversity showed no significant patient-control difference. Around 29 CD8+ CDR3 sequences were shared between patients and controls.

The sequence came from a human donor with aplastic anemia. Input material: sorted CD4+, CD8+, or CD8+CD57+ T cells (not recorded which) from PBMCs.

The CDR3 protein is CATQGRASGRISDTQYF. DNA of the CDR3: TGTGCCACCCAGGGTAGGGCTAGCGGGAGGATATCAGATACGCAGTATTTT. This chain uses TRBV10-3 with TRBJ2-3; 11 bases are shared with TRBD2. The CDR3 runs to 17 residues. With 10 bases clipped from V and 4 bases from J, the junction kept 16 bases outside the gene matches. The germline V gene encodes CDR1 ENHRY and CDR2 SYGVKD.